The 5 T cell receptor beta chains listed next were all sequenced from one sample in a study of blood T cell repertoires in COVID-19. The repertoire was sequenced with immunoSEQ multiplex PCR; TCRdb's copy has only in-frame clones and lacks some. The table includes some 260,000 clones, roughly 88% detected once. The sample taken for sequencing was peripheral blood. The receptors were sampled from a woman younger than 45 with COVID-19, enrolled during active disease.

The CDR3 here is CASSQDVARLADGTDTQYF. CDR3 nucleotides: TGCGCCAGCAGCCAAGATGTCGCGCGACTAGCGGACGGCACAGATACGCAGTATTTT. The V gene is TRBV4-3, the J gene TRBJ2-3; 9 bases are shared with TRBD2. The CDR3 extends over 19 amino acids. In germline, CDR1 is LGHNA, CDR2 YSLEER. The V segment lost 0 bases and the J segment 1 base; nucleotides outside the gene matches: 11.

The J gene is TRBJ2-5, the V gene TRBV19; tentatively, D is TRBD2 (7 bases). Trimming removed 3 bases at V and 5 bases at J, with 22 bases between. This CDR3 has 17 amino acids. Germline-derived CDR1 and CDR2 are LNHDA and SQIVND (reference sequence). The CDR3 region is CASSISGAGAMVETQYF. For the CDR3, the DNA is TGTGCCAGTAGTATTAGTGGGGCGGGGGCCATGGTGGAGACCCAGTACTTC.

The chain joins TRBV28 to TRBJ1-3, with 8 positions matching TRBD1. V trimming: 4 bases; J trimming: 2 bases; junction bases outside the gene matches: 7. This CDR3 has 16 amino acids. Germline V gene sequence: CDR1 MDHEN, CDR2 SYDVKM. The DNA of the CDR3 is TGTGCCAGCAGTTCCCTCAGGGGGCTCCCTGGAAACACCATATATTTT. Translated, it gives CASSSLRGLPGNTIYF.

This sequence joins TRBV4-3 and TRBJ1-1; 8 nucleotides align to TRBD1. CDR1 is LGHNA, CDR2 YSLEER, per germline. V trimming: 4 bases; J trimming: 1 base; junction bases outside the gene matches: 2. CDR3 length: 14 amino acids. This CDR3 is CASSLDRGNTEAFF. CDR3 coding DNA: TGCGCCAGCAGCCTCGACAGGGGGAACACTGAAGCTTTCTTT.

Worth noting for this clone: Other DNA variants within this sample encode the same CDR3. The genes are TRBV6-5 and TRBJ2-1, with 11 nucleotides matching TRBD2. The CDR3 is 15 residues long. J was trimmed by 3 bases and V by 6 bases; bases with no gene match: 4. The germline gives CDR1 MNHEY, CDR2 SVGAGI. This chain's CDR3 is CASRTGTSGYNEQFF. In DNA form, the CDR3 reads TGTGCCAGCAGAACCGGGACTAGCGGCTACAATGAGCAGTTCTTC.